These T cell receptor beta chains were read from a single sample in a study of blood T cells in healthy people across ages. TCRdb processed the 5' RACE reads anew with MiXCR; each CDR3 protein has one entry. Among around 1.7 million distinct CDR3 sequences listed, approximately 30% were seen once. Sequencing was performed on blood. These receptors were taken from a woman in her twenties or thirties in good health. CDR3s include the opening cysteine and the closing phenylalanine or tryptophan. The D gene is left open where the match is weak. Size values are once, few and many counts, or a class for expanded clones, and some rows have none.

J	D	V	size	DNA	CDR3
TRBJ1-5	.	TRBV12-3/TRBV12-4	few	TGTGCCAGCCAGGGGCAGAGCAATCAGCCCCAGCATTTT	CASQGQSNQPQHF
TRBJ1-4	.	TRBV6-6	.	TGTGCCAGCAGTTACTCGTCAGCAACTAATGAAAAACTGTTTTTT	CASSYSSATNEKLFF
TRBJ2-7	.	TRBV5-1	.	TGCGCCAGCAATCCCCGACGGACTACATACAATGAGCAGTACTTC	CASNPRRTTYNEQYF
TRBJ2-4	.	TRBV20-1	many	TGCAGCGCCTTAGGCCTAGCCAAAAACATTCAGTACTTC	CSALGLAKNIQYF
TRBJ1-5	TRBD1	TRBV30	.	TGTGCCTGGAGTTGGCCAGGGGGCTATAATCAGCCCCAGCATTTT	CAWSWPGGYNQPQHF
TRBJ2-3	TRBD2	TRBV20-1	.	TGCAGTGCTAGATTTAGCGGGGGTAGAGATACGCAGTATTTT	CSARFSGGRDTQYF
TRBJ1-2	.	TRBV29-1	.	TGCAGCGTTGCAAAAGAGCCCAGCGATGGCTACACCTTC	CSVAKEPSDGYTF
TRBJ2-7	.	TRBV20-1	many	TGCAGTGCTAGAGATCGGGGTAAAGCGAGCTCCTACGAGCAGTACTTC	CSARDRGKASSYEQYF
TRBJ2-7	.	TRBV5-1	.	TGCGCCAGCAGCTTGAGGGGGGAGGGCCACGAGCAGTACTTC	CASSLRGEGHEQYF
TRBJ1-1	.	TRBV7-2	many	TGTGCCAGCAGCTCACAGGTCGTAACTGAAGCTTTCTTT	CASSSQVVTEAFF
TRBJ2-5	.	TRBV15	.	TGTGCCACCAGCAATGAGGTCGTAGGGAAGGCCCAGTACTTC	CATSNEVVGKAQYF
TRBJ1-1	.	TRBV7-9	.	TGTGCCACCGGGTTCAGCAACACTGAAGCTTTCTTT	CATGFSNTEAFF
TRBJ1-2	.	TRBV7-9	.	TGTGCCAGCAGCGGACTCTTGATGGACGGCTACACCTTC	CASSGLLMDGYTF
TRBJ2-7	.	TRBV10-2	many	TGCGCCAGCAGGGAGAAAGGGAGGAACGAGCAGTACTTC	CASREKGRNEQYF
TRBJ2-4	TRBD1	TRBV5-6	many	TGTGCCAGCAGCTTGCTGGGACAGATAAACATTCAGTACTTC	CASSLLGQINIQYF
TRBJ2-7	.	TRBV27	.	TGTGCCAGCAGTTTATCGGGGCCCAACTACGAGCAGTACTTC	CASSLSGPNYEQYF
TRBJ2-7	.	TRBV20-1	few	TGCAGTGCTAGCCCCAGGACCCTATACGAGCAGTACTTC	CSASPRTLYEQYF
TRBJ2-7	.	TRBV2	.	TGTGCCAGCAGTGATCTCGCCTACCCCTCCTACGAGCAGTACTTC	CASSDLAYPSYEQYF
TRBJ2-7	TRBD2	TRBV7-2	.	TGTGCCAGCAGCTTATCTAGCGGGAGGGACGAGCAGTACTTC	CASSLSSGRDEQYF
TRBJ2-3	TRBD2	TRBV5-1	.	TGCGCCAGCAGCTCGACTAGCGGGGGGTCTGGAGATACGCAGTATTTT	CASSSTSGGSGDTQYF
TRBJ2-5	TRBD1	TRBV5-1	.	TGCGCCAGCAGCTTGGCCGGACAGGGACCGCAAGAGACCCAGTACTTC	CASSLAGQGPQETQYF
TRBJ2-7	TRBD2	TRBV5-1	few	TGCGCCAGCAGCGAGGGACTAGCGGGAGTCGAGCAGTACTTC	CASSEGLAGVEQYF
TRBJ1-2	.	TRBV28	many	TGTGCCAGCAGTCTCAGGGTTTGGGGCTACACCTTC	CASSLRVWGYTF
TRBJ2-5	TRBD2	TRBV7-2	few	TGTGCCAGCAGCTCTTGGGGCGGGAGGGAGACCCAGTACTTC	CASSSWGGRETQYF
TRBJ2-2	.	TRBV6-2/TRBV6-3	.	TGTGCCAGCAGTACCGTAACCGGGGAGCTGTTTTTT	CASSTVTGELFF
TRBJ1-2	TRBD1	TRBV30	few	TGTGCCTGGAGCCTGACAGGGGATGGTGGCTACACCTTC	CAWSLTGDGGYTF
TRBJ2-1	.	TRBV3-1	.	TGTGCCAGCAGCCAAGATTCGAGGGCTGAGCAGTTCTTC	CASSQDSRAEQFF
TRBJ2-7	.	TRBV4-3	.	TGCGCCAGCAGCCAAGATAGACATCGTTCCTACGAGCAGTACTTC	CASSQDRHRSYEQYF
TRBJ1-1	TRBD1	TRBV2	few	TGTGCCAGCAGGGGATTGGGACAGGGGGCGCGAAGGAACACTGAAGCTTTCTTT	CASRGLGQGARRNTEAFF
TRBJ2-7	.	TRBV6-1	.	TGTGCCTGCAGTGAACTGGGCGAGCAGTACTTC	CACSELGEQYF
TRBJ2-3	.	TRBV11-2	.	TGTGCCAGCAGCTTCCAGGTAGCCAAGATCGCAGATACGCAGTATTTT	CASSFQVAKIADTQYF
TRBJ1-4	.	TRBV3-1	.	TGTGCCAGCAGCTCGAGGGGGGGTAGAGGGTCATCTAATGAAAAACTGTTTTTT	CASSSRGGRGSSNEKLFF
TRBJ1-1	.	TRBV6-1	once	TGTGCCAGCAGGGGGGTGTGGAACACTGAAGCTTTCTTT	CASRGVWNTEAFF
TRBJ1-5	.	TRBV12-3/TRBV12-4	.	TGTGCCAGCCGTTTGGGTAGGACCCCAAATCAGCCCCAGCATTTT	CASRLGRTPNQPQHF
TRBJ2-3	.	TRBV12-3/TRBV12-4	few	TGTGCCAGCAGCCTCTCGGGGCTGGCTAGCACAGATACGCAGTATTTT	CASSLSGLASTDTQYF
TRBJ2-5	.	TRBV5-6	.	TGTGCCAGCAGCTTGGCAGGGGCGCCGGGAGAGACCCAGTACTTC	CASSLAGAPGETQYF
TRBJ2-1	.	TRBV4-3	many	TGCGCCAGCAGCCAAGAAGGAAGAGGTAATGAGCAGTTCTTC	CASSQEGRGNEQFF
TRBJ2-1	.	TRBV7-2	few	TGTGCCAGCAGCTTTGGCGGGGGCGATTACAATGAGCAGTTCTTC	CASSFGGGDYNEQFF
TRBJ1-1	.	TRBV10-3	.	TGTGCCATCTCTCAGACATCGAAGTTCCCTGAAGCTTTCTTT	CAISQTSKFPEAFF
TRBJ2-3	TRBD1	TRBV2	.	TGTGCCAGCAGAGCCGGGACAGTAGAAGATACGCAGTATTTT	CASRAGTVEDTQYF
TRBJ2-2	.	TRBV9	.	TGTGCCAGCAGGCCTAGCGCGAACACCGGGGAGCTGTTTTTT	CASRPSANTGELFF
TRBJ2-5	.	TRBV20-1	many	TGCAGTGCTAGAGTCCTAGGGGTGCAGTTTGCGGCCCAGTACTTC	CSARVLGVQFAAQYF
TRBJ1-2	TRBD1	TRBV20-1	few	TGCAGTGCGCAGGACAGGGCCTATGGCTACACCTTC	CSAQDRAYGYTF
TRBJ1-5	.	TRBV12-5	few	TGTGCTAGTGGTTTGTCCGATCAGCCCCAGCATTTT	CASGLSDQPQHF
TRBJ1-1	.	TRBV6-5	.	TGTGCCAGCAGTTACAAACGACAGAGGACTGAAGCTTTCTTT	CASSYKRQRTEAFF
TRBJ1-4	.	TRBV10-3	many	TGTGCCATCAGTGAGAACGGTGAAAAACTGTTTTTT	CAISENGEKLFF
TRBJ1-1	.	TRBV28	.	TGTGCCAGCAGTTTAAATGGCCGGGTTGAGGGTGAAGCTTTCTTT	CASSLNGRVEGEAFF
TRBJ2-7	.	TRBV5-1	once	TGCACCAGCAGCTTGGGCAACTACGAGCAGTACTTC	CTSSLGNYEQYF